The T cell receptor beta chain described here comes from a study of T cells in tumors after PD-1 blockade. About the research overall: Some patients also took daily vismodegib 150 mg during anti-PD-1 treatment.

Only in-frame clones appear in the TCRdb table, and some are missing; sequencing was by immunoSEQ multiplex PCR. The top ten hold approximately 40% of the sample, which has tens of thousands of clones, approximately 73% seen once. The sequence was collected from a human donor with basal cell carcinoma. Sequenced here: PBMCs, sampled after anti-PD-1 treatment.

The CDR3 nucleotides are TGTGCCATCAGAGGTTATCAGAATAACTATGGCTACACCTTC. Translation: CAIRGYQNNYGYTF. The chain combines TRBV10-3 with TRBJ1-2; D unclear. Germline CDR1 ENHRY, CDR2 SYGVKD. V lost 6 bases to trimming and J lost 1 base, with 12 bases between them. The CDR3 consists of 14 residues.